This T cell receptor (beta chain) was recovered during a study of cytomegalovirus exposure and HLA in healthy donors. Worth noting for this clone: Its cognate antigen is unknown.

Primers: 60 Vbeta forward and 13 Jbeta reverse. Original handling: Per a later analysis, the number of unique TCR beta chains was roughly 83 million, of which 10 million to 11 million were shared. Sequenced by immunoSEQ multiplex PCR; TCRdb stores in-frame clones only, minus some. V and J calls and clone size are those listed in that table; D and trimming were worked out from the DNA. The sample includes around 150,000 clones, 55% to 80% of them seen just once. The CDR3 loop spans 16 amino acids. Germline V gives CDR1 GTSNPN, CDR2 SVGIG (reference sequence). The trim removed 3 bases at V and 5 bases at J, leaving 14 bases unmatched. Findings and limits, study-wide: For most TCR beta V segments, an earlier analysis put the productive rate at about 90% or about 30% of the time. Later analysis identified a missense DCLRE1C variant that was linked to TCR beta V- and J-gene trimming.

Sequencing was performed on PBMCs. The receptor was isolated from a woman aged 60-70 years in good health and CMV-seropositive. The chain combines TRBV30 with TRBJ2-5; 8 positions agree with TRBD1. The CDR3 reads CAWSPIWTGRRETQYF. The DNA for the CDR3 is TGTGCCTGGAGCCCAATATGGACAGGGAGGAGGGAGACCCAGTACTTC. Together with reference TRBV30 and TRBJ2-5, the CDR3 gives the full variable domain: SQTIHQWPATLVQPVGSPLSLECTVEGTSNPNLYWYRQAAGRGLQLLFYSVGIGQISSEVPQNLSASRPQDRQFILSSKKLLLSDSGFYLCAWSPIWTGRRETQYFGPGTRLLVL.